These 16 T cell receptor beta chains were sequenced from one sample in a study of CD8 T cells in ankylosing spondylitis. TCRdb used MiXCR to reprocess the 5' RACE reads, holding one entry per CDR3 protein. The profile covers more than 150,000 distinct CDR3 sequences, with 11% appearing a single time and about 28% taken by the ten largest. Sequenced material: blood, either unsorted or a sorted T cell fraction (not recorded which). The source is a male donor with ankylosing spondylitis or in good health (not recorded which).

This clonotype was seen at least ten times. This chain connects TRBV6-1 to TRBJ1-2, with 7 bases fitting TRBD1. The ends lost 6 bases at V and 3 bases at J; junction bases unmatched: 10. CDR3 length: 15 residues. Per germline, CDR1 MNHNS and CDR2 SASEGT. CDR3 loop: CASSRDRDPDYGYTF. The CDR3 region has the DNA TGTGCCAGCAGCCGAGACAGGGATCCGGACTATGGCTACACCTTC.

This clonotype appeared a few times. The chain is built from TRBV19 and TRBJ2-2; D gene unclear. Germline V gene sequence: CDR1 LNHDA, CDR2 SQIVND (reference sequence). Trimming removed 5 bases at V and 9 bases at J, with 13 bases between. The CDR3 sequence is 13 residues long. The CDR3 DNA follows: TGTGCCAGTAGTGTGACGGGCGTGCGGGAGCTGTTTTTT. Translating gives CASSVTGVRELFF. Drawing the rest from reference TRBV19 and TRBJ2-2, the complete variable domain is DGGITQSPKYLFRKEGQNVTLSCEQNLNHDAMYWYRQDPGQGLRLIYYSQIVNDFQKGDIAEGYSVSREKKESFPLTVTSAQKNPTAFYLCASSVTGVRELFFGEGSRLTVL.

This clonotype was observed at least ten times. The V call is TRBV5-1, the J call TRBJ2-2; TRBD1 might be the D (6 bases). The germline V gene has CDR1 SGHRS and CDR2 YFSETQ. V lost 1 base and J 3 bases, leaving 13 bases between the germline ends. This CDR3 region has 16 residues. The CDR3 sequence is CASSLSGQTYTGELFF. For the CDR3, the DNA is TGCGCCAGCAGCTTGTCCGGACAGACATACACCGGGGAGCTGTTTTTT.

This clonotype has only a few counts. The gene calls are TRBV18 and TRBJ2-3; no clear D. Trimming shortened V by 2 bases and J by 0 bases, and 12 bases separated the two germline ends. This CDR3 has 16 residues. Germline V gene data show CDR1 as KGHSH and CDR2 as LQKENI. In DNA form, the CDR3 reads TGTGCCAGCTCACCAGTCCGGGTCACTAGCACAGATACGCAGTATTTT. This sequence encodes CASSPVRVTSTDTQYF. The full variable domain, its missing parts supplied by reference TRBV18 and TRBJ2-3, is NAGVMQNPRHLVRRRGQEARLRCSPMKGHSHVYWYRQLPEEGLKFMVYLQKENIIDESGMPKERFSAEFPKEGPSILRIQQVVRGDSAAYFCASSPVRVTSTDTQYFGPGTRLTVL.

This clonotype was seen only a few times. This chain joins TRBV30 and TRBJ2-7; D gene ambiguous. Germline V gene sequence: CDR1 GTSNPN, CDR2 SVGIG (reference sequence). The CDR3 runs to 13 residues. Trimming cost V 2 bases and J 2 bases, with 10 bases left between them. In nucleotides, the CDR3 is TGTGCCTGGAGTCCCCTGGGCGCCTACGAGCAGTACTTC. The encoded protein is CAWSPLGAYEQYF. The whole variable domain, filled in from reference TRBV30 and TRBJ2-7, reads SQTIHQWPATLVQPVGSPLSLECTVEGTSNPNLYWYRQAAGRGLQLLFYSVGIGQISSEVPQNLSASRPQDRQFILSSKKLLLSDSGFYLCAWSPLGAYEQYFGPGTRLTVT.

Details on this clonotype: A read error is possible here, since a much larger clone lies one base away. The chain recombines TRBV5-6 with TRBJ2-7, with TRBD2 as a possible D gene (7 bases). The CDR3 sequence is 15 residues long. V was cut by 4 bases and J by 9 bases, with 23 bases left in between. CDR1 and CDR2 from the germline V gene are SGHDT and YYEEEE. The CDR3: CASSPGIGGGNGQYF. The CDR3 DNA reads TGTGCCAGCAGCCCCGGGATAGGGGGAGGGAACGGGCAGTACTTC.

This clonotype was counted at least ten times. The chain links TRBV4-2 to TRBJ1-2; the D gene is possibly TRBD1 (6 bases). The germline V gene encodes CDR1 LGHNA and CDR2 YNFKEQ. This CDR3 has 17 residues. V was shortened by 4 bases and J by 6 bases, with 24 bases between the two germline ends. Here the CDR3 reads CASSPPDWGAPRHGYTF. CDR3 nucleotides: TGTGCCAGCAGCCCACCGGATTGGGGGGCGCCCCGTCATGGCTACACCTTC.

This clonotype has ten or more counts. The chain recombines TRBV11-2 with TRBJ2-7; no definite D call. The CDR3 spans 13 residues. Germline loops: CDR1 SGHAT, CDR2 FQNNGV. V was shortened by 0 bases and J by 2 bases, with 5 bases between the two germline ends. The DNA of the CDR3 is TGTGCCAGCAGCTTAGATGAAACCTACGAGCAGTACTTC. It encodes CASSLDETYEQYF.

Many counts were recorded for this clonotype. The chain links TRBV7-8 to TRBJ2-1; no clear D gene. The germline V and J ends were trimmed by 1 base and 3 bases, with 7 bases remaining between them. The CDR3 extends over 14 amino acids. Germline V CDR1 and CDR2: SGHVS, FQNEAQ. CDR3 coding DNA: TGTGCCAGCAGCTTAGAGAGCTACTACAATGAGCAGTTCTTC. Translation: CASSLESYYNEQFF.

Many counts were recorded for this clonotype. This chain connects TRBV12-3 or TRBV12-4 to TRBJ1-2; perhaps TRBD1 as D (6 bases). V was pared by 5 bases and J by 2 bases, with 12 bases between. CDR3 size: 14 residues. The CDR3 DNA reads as TGTGCCAGCAGTCCCACAGGACAGAACTATGGCTACACCTTC. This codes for CASSPTGQNYGYTF.

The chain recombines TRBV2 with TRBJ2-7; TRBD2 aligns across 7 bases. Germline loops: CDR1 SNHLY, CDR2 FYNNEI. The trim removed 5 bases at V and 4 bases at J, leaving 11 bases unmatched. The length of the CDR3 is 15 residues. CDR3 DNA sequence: TGTGCCAGCAGTCGGGAGGCCATGGCCCGATACGAGCAGTACTTC. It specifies CASSREAMARYEQYF.

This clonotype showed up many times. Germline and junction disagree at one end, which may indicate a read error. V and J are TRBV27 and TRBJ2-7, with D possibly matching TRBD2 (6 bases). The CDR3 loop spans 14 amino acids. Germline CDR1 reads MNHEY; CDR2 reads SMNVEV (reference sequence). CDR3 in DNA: TGTGCCTGCAGTCCTTCTCCGGGACTTTACGAGCAGTACTTC. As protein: CACSPSPGLYEQYF.

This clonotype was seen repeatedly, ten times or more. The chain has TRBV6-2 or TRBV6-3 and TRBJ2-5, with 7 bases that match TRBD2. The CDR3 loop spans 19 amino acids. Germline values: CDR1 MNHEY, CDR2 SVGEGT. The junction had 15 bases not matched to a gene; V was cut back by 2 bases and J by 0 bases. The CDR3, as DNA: TGTGCCAGCAGTTACAGGGCTTCGCTCCTTCGGGGGGACCAAGAGACCCAGTACTTC. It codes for CASSYRASLLRGDQETQYF.

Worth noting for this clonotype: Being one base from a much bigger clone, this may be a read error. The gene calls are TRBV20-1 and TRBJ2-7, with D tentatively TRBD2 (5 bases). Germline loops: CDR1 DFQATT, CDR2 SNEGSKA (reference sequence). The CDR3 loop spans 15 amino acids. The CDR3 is CSAREVGGGGYDQYF. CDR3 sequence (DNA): TGCAGTGCTAGAGAGGTTGGAGGAGGCGGCTACGATCAGTACTTC.

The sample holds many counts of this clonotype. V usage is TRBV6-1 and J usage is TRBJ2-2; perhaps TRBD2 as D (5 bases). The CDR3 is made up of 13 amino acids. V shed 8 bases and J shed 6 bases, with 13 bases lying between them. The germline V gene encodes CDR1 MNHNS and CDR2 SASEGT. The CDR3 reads CASSGFRAGELFF. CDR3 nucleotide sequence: TGTGCCAGCTCGGGGTTTCGGGCCGGGGAGCTGTTTTTT.

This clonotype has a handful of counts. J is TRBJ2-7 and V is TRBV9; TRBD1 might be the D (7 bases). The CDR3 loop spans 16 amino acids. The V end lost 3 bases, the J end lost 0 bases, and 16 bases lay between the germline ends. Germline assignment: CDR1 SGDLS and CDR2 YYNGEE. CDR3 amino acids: CASSARGEPSSYEQYF. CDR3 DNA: TGTGCCAGCAGCGCCAGGGGGGAACCGAGCTCCTACGAGCAGTACTTC.